This T cell receptor (beta chain) was observed in a study of blood T cells in healthy people across ages. Per germline, CDR1 MNHNY and CDR2 SVGAGI (reference sequence). V lost 8 bases and J 9 bases, leaving 26 bases between the germline ends. The CDR3 loop spans 16 amino acids. This clonotype was recorded many times. Peripheral blood samples of roughly 9.9 milliliters were drawn from each donor. Together with a sample-barcoded 5' primer, a J-beta primer mix was included in a second PCR lasting 7 to 11 cycles. MiXCR, applied by TCRdb to the 5' RACE reads, yields one record per CDR3 protein. The sample includes hundreds of thousands of distinct CDR3 sequences, roughly 31% of them seen just once.

The rearrangement uses TRBV6-6 and TRBJ2-1; D assignment may be TRBD1 or TRBD2 (6 bases each). Source material: blood. This clonotype was sampled from a woman older than 75 in good health. CDR3 in amino acids: CASRNPPGATRGEQFF. The CDR3 bases are TGTGCCAGCCGTAACCCTCCGGGGGCTACGAGGGGTGAGCAGTTCTTC.